The 27 T cell receptor beta chains below come from one sample, sequenced in a study of cytomegalovirus exposure and HLA in healthy donors. With 60 Vbeta and 13 Jbeta primers, the PCR was carried out. Sequenced by immunoSEQ multiplex PCR; TCRdb stores in-frame clones only, minus some. The sample table includes 140,000 to 150,000 clones. The source material was PBMCs. The receptor source for this set is a woman in her fifties or sixties in good health and CMV-seronegative.

J is TRBJ1-2 and V is TRBV28, with unresolved D. Trimming left V 3 bases short and J 6 bases short, with 11 bases between. The CDR3 sequence is 13 residues long. Per the germline V gene, CDR1 is MDHEN and CDR2 is SYDVKM. CDR3: CASSLEQHDGYTF. As DNA, the CDR3 is TGTGCCAGCAGTTTGGAACAGCACGATGGCTACACCTTC.

V usage is TRBV5-1 and J usage is TRBJ2-7, with 8 bases identical to TRBD2. Trimming removed 4 bases from V and 5 bases from J; junction bases left unmatched: 8. Looked up from germline, CDR1 is SGHRS and CDR2 is YFSETQ. The CDR3 consists of 14 residues. The CDR3 nucleotides read TGCGCCAGCAGCCCGAACCCAGCGGGGGACGAGCAGTACTTC. Translation gives CASSPNPAGDEQYF.

V usage is TRBV19 and J usage is TRBJ2-1; weak D call: TRBD1 (5 bases). CDR1 is LNHDA, CDR2 SQIVND, per germline (reference sequence). This CDR3 has 15 amino acids. V shed 5 bases and J shed 1 base, with 12 bases lying between them. The chain's CDR3 is CASSADKSSYNEQFF. Written as DNA, the CDR3 is TGTGCCAGTAGTGCGGACAAGTCTTCCTACAATGAGCAGTTCTTC.

This rearrangement joins TRBV2 to TRBJ2-7; 8 positions match TRBD1. There are 16 residues in the CDR3. The germline V gene encodes CDR1 SNHLY and CDR2 FYNNEI. Losses at the gene ends were 5 bases for V and 7 bases for J; bases not matched to a gene: 16. CDR3 region: CASSSTGAPGGSEQYF. The CDR3 DNA reads TGTGCCAGCAGTTCGACAGGGGCCCCAGGGGGCAGTGAGCAGTACTTC. Complete variable domain (other parts from reference TRBV2 and TRBJ2-7): EPEVTQTPSHQVTQMGQEVILRCVPISNHLYFYWYRQILGQKVEFLVSFYNNEISEKSEIFDDQFSVERPDGSNFTLKIRSTKLEDSAMYFCASSSTGAPGGSEQYFGPGTRLTVT.

The chain employs TRBV6-5 and TRBJ2-7; 8 bases map to TRBD2. From germline, CDR1 is MNHEY and CDR2 SVGAGI. The CDR3 contains 15 residues. The V segment lost 0 bases and the J segment 7 bases; nucleotides outside the gene matches: 8. The CDR3 loop reads CASSYSTGLVGEQYF. CDR3 DNA sequence: TGTGCCAGCAGTTACTCAACGGGACTAGTGGGTGAGCAGTACTTC.

V and J are TRBV30 and TRBJ1-2, with a weak D call TRBD1 (6 bases). Germline CDR1 GTSNPN, CDR2 SVGIG (reference sequence). V was shortened by 0 bases and J by 4 bases, with 9 bases between the two germline ends. The CDR3 has 13 amino acids. This CDR3 reads CAWSVQGSYGYTF. The CDR3 DNA is TGTGCCTGGAGTGTACAGGGTAGCTATGGCTACACCTTC.

The CDR3 bases are TGTGCCAGCAGCTTAAGCAGGGATGAGCAGTTCTTC. Encoded protein: CASSLSRDEQFF. The chain employs TRBV7-3 and TRBJ2-1, with a possible D match to TRBD1 (5 bases). In germline, CDR1 is SGHTA, CDR2 FQGTGA. The ends were cut back, 1 base at V and 8 bases at J, with 6 bases in the middle. The CDR3 has 12 amino acids.

J is TRBJ1-2 and V is TRBV19; no clear D. The CDR3 covers 12 residues. Looked up from germline, CDR1 is LNHDA and CDR2 is SQIVND (reference sequence). The V and J ends lost 4 bases and 4 bases respectively, with 7 bases between them. In DNA form, the CDR3 reads TGTGCCAGTAGTAACAGCTTCTATGGCTACACCTTC. It is translated as CASSNSFYGYTF.

The rearrangement uses TRBV7-8 and TRBJ1-2; D might be TRBD1 (5 bases). The CDR3 spans 15 residues. Germline V gives CDR1 SGHVS, CDR2 FQNEAQ. The V end was cut by 5 bases, the J end by 6 bases, with 19 bases between. CDR3 protein: CASSRGVRQNDGYTF. The CDR3 bases are TGTGCCAGCAGCCGGGGGGTAAGGCAGAATGATGGCTACACCTTC.

CDR3 sequence: CASSSGGGPDTQYF. The CDR3 nucleotides read TGTGCCAGCAGCAGCGGGGGGGGTCCAGATACGCAGTATTTT. The chain couples TRBV7-3 to TRBJ2-3, with 10 bases identical to TRBD2. The ends lost 5 bases at V and 4 bases at J; junction bases unmatched: 3. The CDR3 has 14 residues. The germline V gene has CDR1 SGHTA and CDR2 FQGTGA.

The CDR3 DNA reads as TGTGCCAGCAGTTACAAGGGGGCCTATAATTCACCCCTCCACTTT. Translation: CASSYKGAYNSPLHF. V and J are TRBV6-5 and TRBJ1-6; D might be TRBD1 (6 bases). The CDR3 sequence is 15 residues long. CDR1 and CDR2 (germline): MNHEY, SVGAGI. V lost 2 bases to trimming and J lost 2 bases, with 7 bases between them.

The chain recombines TRBV18 with TRBJ2-2; maybe TRBD1 (7 bases). In germline, CDR1 is KGHSH, CDR2 LQKENI. V lost 0 bases and J lost 6, with 11 bases in between. The CDR3 is 15 residues long. CDR3 coding DNA: TGTGCCAGCTCACCACCTACAGGGGAGGCCGGGGAGCTGTTTTTT. This codes for CASSPPTGEAGELFF.

The chain employs TRBV18 and TRBJ2-7, with D possibly being TRBD1 (6 bases). V was cut by 5 bases and J by 5 bases, with 10 bases left in between. CDR1 and CDR2 (germline): KGHSH, LQKENI. The CDR3 runs 12 residues. The CDR3 spells CASSSAGDEQYF. CDR3 coding DNA: TGTGCCAGCTCATCCGCAGGGGACGAGCAGTACTTC.

The chain is built from TRBV7-6 and TRBJ2-7, with D uncertain. Germline CDR1 and CDR2: SGHVS and FNYEAQ. CDR3 length: 12 residues. Trimming pared 4 bases from V and 6 bases from J, leaving 10 bases between. The chain's CDR3 is CASSSPASEQYF. The CDR3 nucleotides read TGTGCCAGCAGCTCCCCTGCCAGCGAGCAGTACTTC.

The J gene is TRBJ1-1, the V gene TRBV18; no definite D call. CDR1 and CDR2 (germline): KGHSH, LQKENI. With 2 bases removed from V and 7 bases from J, the gap between germline ends came to 14 bases. This CDR3 region has 14 residues. CDR3 DNA: TGTGCCAGCTCACCAAGTCGGGAGGGCTTTGAAGCTTTCTTT. Encoded protein: CASSPSREGFEAFF.

This sequence joins TRBV18 and TRBJ1-1; 7 positions match TRBD1. Trimming cost V 6 bases and J 2 bases; bases outside gene matches: 3. The germline V gene encodes CDR1 KGHSH and CDR2 LQKENI. This CDR3 comprises 13 residues. CDR3 DNA sequence: TGTGCCAGCTCGACAGGGATTAACACTGAAGCTTTCTTT. It yields the protein CASSTGINTEAFF.

The V call is TRBV14, the J call TRBJ1-4, with a possible D match to TRBD1 (6 bases). The CDR3 totals 15 residues. V lost 1 base to trimming and J lost 10 bases, with 16 bases between them. Germline loops: CDR1 SGHDN, CDR2 FVKESK. In DNA, the CDR3 is TGTGCCAGCAGCCAAGGAGACAGGTCCGGGCGAAAACTGTTTTTT. As protein: CASSQGDRSGRKLFF.

The chain recombines TRBV9 with TRBJ2-7; TRBD1 might be the D (5 bases). The V gene's germline CDR1 is SGDLS and CDR2 YYNGEE. V gave up 1 base and J gave up 3 bases, with 11 bases separating them. The CDR3 loop spans 14 amino acids. CDR3 nucleotide sequence: TGTGCCAGCAGCGTACAGGGTGAAAACTACGAGCAGTACTTC. Translation gives CASSVQGENYEQYF.

The chain carries TRBV9 and TRBJ1-1, with D hard to call. Between the trimmed V and J ends, which lost 0 bases and 3 bases, there was a span of 9 bases. CDR1 is SGDLS and CDR2 is YYNGEE in the germline V gene. The length of the CDR3 is 14 residues. The CDR3 region has the DNA TGTGCCAGCAGCGTAGGGCGCCGGGACACTGAAGCTTTCTTT. Protein: CASSVGRRDTEAFF.

As concerns this clone: Other DNA variants within this sample encode the same CDR3. This chain links TRBV28 with TRBJ1-2; 7 positions agree with TRBD1. The length of the CDR3 is 13 residues. Looked up from germline, CDR1 is MDHEN and CDR2 is SYDVKM. The J segment lost 8 bases and the V segment lost 5 bases, leaving 8 bases of the junction unmatched. DNA for the CDR3: TGTGCCAGCAGTAGTGACAGGGTAGGAGGCTACACCTTC. Its translation: CASSSDRVGGYTF.

Note on this clone: A junction end diverges from the germline sequence, so it may reflect a read error. The chain couples TRBV30 to TRBJ1-2; D is undetermined. CDR1 GTSNPN and CDR2 SVGIG come from the germline V gene (reference sequence). The CDR3 is made up of 19 amino acids. CDR3 sequence reads: CAWSRAFRETTSFNDGYTF. The CDR3 coding sequence is TGTGCCTGGAGTCGGGCTTTCCGGGAGACTACTTCGTTTAACGATGGCTACACCTTC.

J is TRBJ2-2 and V is TRBV2; 7 positions agree with TRBD1. Germline values: CDR1 SNHLY, CDR2 FYNNEI. The ends lost 8 bases at V and 4 bases at J; junction bases unmatched: 7. The CDR3 sequence is 14 residues long. The CDR3 DNA reads TGTGCCAGCCTTCCGCAGGGGGTCACCGGGGAGCTGTTTTTT. It codes for CASLPQGVTGELFF. Full variable domain (rest looked up from reference TRBV2 and TRBJ2-2): EPEVTQTPSHQVTQMGQEVILRCVPISNHLYFYWYRQILGQKVEFLVSFYNNEISEKSEIFDDQFSVERPDGSNFTLKIRSTKLEDSAMYFCASLPQGVTGELFFGEGSRLTVL.

The chain joins TRBV7-2 to TRBJ1-1; the D is unclear. V lost 1 base and J lost 2, with 8 bases in between. The germline V gene has CDR1 SGHTA and CDR2 FQGNSA. The CDR3 runs to 14 residues. CDR3 sequence reads: CASSLERDNTEAFF. The CDR3 DNA sequence: TGTGCCAGCAGCTTAGAGAGGGATAACACTGAAGCTTTCTTT.

In DNA, the CDR3 is TGCGCCAGCAGCTTGGACAGGGGGCCGGACGAGCAGTACTTC. Its translation is CASSLDRGPDEQYF. The V call is TRBV5-1, the J call TRBJ2-7, with TRBD1 matching over 9 bases. This CDR3 has 14 amino acids. Trimming took 0 bases from V and 5 from J; bases not matched to a gene: 3. Germline-derived CDR1 and CDR2 are SGHRS and YFSETQ.

V gene TRBV6-1 combines with J gene TRBJ2-3; D might be TRBD2 (6 bases). The V gene lost 2 bases and the J gene lost 2 bases, with 14 bases spanning the gap. The CDR3 has 16 amino acids. Germline CDR1 MNHNS, CDR2 SASEGT. The CDR3 spells CASSELAGGATDTQYF. The CDR3 DNA reads TGTGCCAGCAGTGAATTAGCTGGCGGGGCCACAGATACGCAGTATTTT.

This chain links TRBV19 with TRBJ2-1; tentatively, D is TRBD1 (5 bases). Trimming removed 3 bases from V and 3 bases from J, with 12 bases in between. CDR1 and CDR2 (germline): LNHDA, SQIVND (reference sequence). The CDR3 totals 15 residues. CDR3 in amino acids: CASSMAGRLYNEQFF. The CDR3 DNA reads TGTGCCAGTAGTATGGCAGGGCGCCTCTACAATGAGCAGTTCTTC.

V and J are TRBV11-2 and TRBJ2-7; D may be TRBD1 (6 bases). Germline V gene lookup returns CDR1 SGHAT and CDR2 FQNNGV. V shed 7 bases and J shed 0 bases, with 19 bases lying between them. This CDR3 has 16 residues. CDR3 residues: CASTQFSTGSSYEQYF. The CDR3 coding sequence is TGTGCCAGCACCCAATTTTCGACAGGTTCCTCCTACGAGCAGTACTTC.